The following is a T cell receptor beta chain sequence with its context. These data belong to a study of T-cell memory formation after mild COVID-19. Overall study context: Across donors, TCR clusters were largely donor specific.

TCRdb fed the 5' RACE reads into MiXCR, producing one record per CDR3 protein. The top ten clones hold roughly 8.4% of a sample with 400,000 or so distinct CDR3 sequences, over 15% of them seen once. The V gene lost 4 bases and the J gene lost 7 bases, with 12 bases spanning the gap. The CDR3 has 13 amino acids. CDR1 and CDR2 (germline): SGHTA, FQGNSA. Sequencing input: PBMCs or a T cell subset sorted from them (not recorded which). The genes are TRBV7-2 and TRBJ2-3; D unclear. The receptor's source is an adult woman who had mild COVID-19 (a few samples of this study predate the infection). Cell type and time point are not known. This CDR3 is CASSWEPVNTQYF. In DNA form, the CDR3 reads TGTGCCAGCAGCTGGGAACCGGTAAATACGCAGTATTTT. The full variable domain, rest sourced from reference TRBV7-2 and TRBJ2-3, is GAGVSQSPSNKVTEKGKDVELRCDPISGHTALYWYRQSLGQGLEFLIYFQGNSAPDKSGLPSDRFSAERTGGSVSTLTIQRTQQEDSAVYLCASSWEPVNTQYFGPGTRLTVL.